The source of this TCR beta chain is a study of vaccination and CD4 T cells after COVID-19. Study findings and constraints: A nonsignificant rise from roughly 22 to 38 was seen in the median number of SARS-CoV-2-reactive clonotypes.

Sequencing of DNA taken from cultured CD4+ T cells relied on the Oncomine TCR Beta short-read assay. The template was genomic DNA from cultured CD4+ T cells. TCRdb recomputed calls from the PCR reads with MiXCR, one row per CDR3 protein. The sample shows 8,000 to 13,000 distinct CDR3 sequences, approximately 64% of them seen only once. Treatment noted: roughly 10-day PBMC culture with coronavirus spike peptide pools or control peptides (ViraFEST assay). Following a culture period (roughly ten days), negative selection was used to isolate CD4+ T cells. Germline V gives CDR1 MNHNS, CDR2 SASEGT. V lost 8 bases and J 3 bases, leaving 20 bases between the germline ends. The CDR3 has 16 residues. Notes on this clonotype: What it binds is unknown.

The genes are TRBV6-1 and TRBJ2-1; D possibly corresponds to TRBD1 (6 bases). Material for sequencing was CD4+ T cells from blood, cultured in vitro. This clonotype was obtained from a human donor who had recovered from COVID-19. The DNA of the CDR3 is TGTGCCAGCTTAACAGGGTTTAACCAGTACTACAATGAGCAGTTCTTC. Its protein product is CASLTGFNQYYNEQFF.